Shown below are 13 T cell receptor beta chains from a single sample sequenced in a study of regulatory T cells in long-lasting Graves disease. Combining iRepertoire HTBI primers with Arm-PCR of CDR3 regions, the authors built TCR beta libraries. TCRdb passed the multiplex PCR reads through MiXCR, listing each CDR3 protein once. The data hold under 250,000 distinct CDR3 sequences, with 20% observed a single time. Indicated time point: newly diagnosed GD, antithyroid drugs for less than 3 months. PBMC-derived RNA was used for the TCR library. The sequencing used peripheral blood mononuclear cells (PBMCs), collected at new diagnosis, from a patient treated with antithyroid drugs. The receptor source for this set is a female donor with Graves disease.

This clonotype was seen a handful of times. The V and J genes are TRBV12-3 or TRBV12-4 and TRBJ2-3; 13 nucleotides align to TRBD2. The CDR3 is 18 amino acids. Unmatched junction bases numbered 10, after V lost 4 bases and J lost 3 bases. The CDR3 DNA sequence: TGTGCCAGCAGTTCCGGACTAGCGGGAGTGGCTAGTACAGATACGCAGTATTTT. It translates to CASSSGLAGVASTDTQYF.

This clonotype was counted between two and nine times. A much larger clone differs from this one at a single base, so this may be a read error. This sequence joins TRBV6-2 or TRBV6-3 and TRBJ2-1; 9 nucleotides line up with TRBD1. This CDR3 spans 14 amino acids. Per the germline V gene, CDR1 is MNHEY and CDR2 is SVGEGT. CDR3 loop: CASSKGQGIREQVF. The CDR3 DNA follows: TGTGCCAGCAGTAAAGGACAGGGGATACGTGAGCAGGTCTTC.

Ten or more counts support this clonotype. The chain employs TRBV4-1 and TRBJ2-1, with D possibly TRBD2 on 6 matching bases. Germline CDR1 MGHRA, CDR2 YSYEKL. There are 14 residues in the CDR3. Trimming took 1 base from V and 4 from J, leaving 8 bases between them. In nucleotides, the CDR3 is TGCGCCAGCAGCCAAGGGACTACATACAATGAGCAGTTCTTC. Translating gives CASSQGTTYNEQFF.

In this sample, this clonotype turned up many times. The chain employs TRBV3-1 and TRBJ1-6, with 7 bases that match TRBD1. CDR3 length: 14 residues. V lost 1 base to trimming and J lost 11 bases; unmatched junction nucleotides: 5. Per germline, CDR1 LGHDT and CDR2 YNNKEL (reference sequence). The CDR3 reads CASSQVGQKAPLHF. The CDR3 DNA reads as TGTGCCAGCAGCCAAGTGGGACAGAAGGCACCCCTCCACTTT. Filled out from reference TRBV3-1 and TRBJ1-6, the complete variable domain reads DTAVSQTPKYLVTQMGNDKSIKCEQNLGHDTMYWYKQDSKKFLKIMFSYNNKELIINETVPNRFSPKSPDKAHLNLHINSLELGDSAVYFCASSQVGQKAPLHFGNGTRLTVT.

A remark on this clonotype: A much larger clone sits a single nucleotide away, making a read error possible. The chain has TRBV27 and TRBJ1-1, with D perhaps TRBD1 (5 bases). The length of the CDR3 is 13 residues. V shed 7 bases and J shed 7 bases, with 16 bases lying between them. In germline, CDR1 is MNHEY, CDR2 SMNVEV (reference sequence). CDR3 region: CASTSAGSYEAFF. In DNA form, the CDR3 reads TGTGCCAGCACAAGTGCAGGGTCCTATGAAGCTTTCTTT.

In regard to this clonotype: An end of the junction differs from the germline gene, which may be a read error. V gene TRBV9 combines with J gene TRBJ2-6, with D perhaps being TRBD1 or TRBD2 (5 bases each). This CDR3 region has 19 residues. The germline V gene has CDR1 SGDLS and CDR2 YYNGEE. The CDR3 nucleotides are TGTGCCAGCAGCCAAGACCCGGGACGAACCTACTCTGGGGCCGACGTCCTGACTTTC. This codes for CASSQDPGRTYSGADVLTF.

This clonotype showed up many times. The V gene is TRBV12-3 or TRBV12-4, the J gene TRBJ1-3, with D perhaps matching TRBD1 (5 bases). V was cut by 7 bases and J by 2 bases, with 18 bases left in between. This CDR3 is built from 16 residues. The CDR3 coding sequence is TGTGCCAGCACAAACCCGGGACTGGATGCTGGAAACACCATATATTTT. Translating gives CASTNPGLDAGNTIYF.

The sample holds many counts of this clonotype. The chain's CDR3 is CATSREQGDEQYF. In nucleotides, the CDR3 is TGTGCCACCAGCAGAGAACAGGGTGACGAGCAGTACTTC. The chain links TRBV15 to TRBJ2-7, with D perhaps matching TRBD1 (6 bases). The V gene lost 0 bases and the J gene lost 5 bases, with 8 bases spanning the gap. The CDR3 spans 13 residues. Germline-derived CDR1 and CDR2 are LNHNV and YYDKDF (reference sequence). Complete variable domain (other parts from reference TRBV15 and TRBJ2-7): DAMVIQNPRYQVTQFGKPVTLSCSQTLNHNVMYWYQQKSSQAPKLLFHYYDKDFNNEADTPDNFQSRRPNTSFCFLDIRSPGLGDTAMYLCATSREQGDEQYFGPGTRLTVT.

This clonotype was counted at least ten times. DNA for the CDR3: TGCAGTGCCCCGCCGAGCGGGAGGGCGAGGTACAATGAGCAGTTCTTC. It is translated as CSAPPSGRARYNEQFF. The chain links TRBV20-1 to TRBJ2-1; TRBD2 agrees at 10 bases. The germline gives CDR1 DFQATT, CDR2 SNEGSKA (reference sequence). Trimming at V came to 6 bases and at J to 4 bases, leaving 12 bases not matched to a gene. The CDR3 has 16 residues.

At least ten counts were recorded for this clonotype. J is TRBJ1-1 and V is TRBV7-2, with D tentatively TRBD1 (6 bases). Germline V gene data show CDR1 as SGHTA and CDR2 as FQGNSA. V was cut by 5 bases and J by 4 bases, with 14 bases left in between. The CDR3 totals 14 residues. CDR3 nucleotide sequence: TGTGCCAGCAGCACGATGGAAGGGGGCACTGAAGCTTTCTTT. It yields the protein CASSTMEGGTEAFF.

This clonotype was counted many times. This sequence joins TRBV29-1 and TRBJ2-5; D is undetermined. V was pared by 5 bases and J by 2 bases, with 15 bases between. The V gene's germline CDR1 is SQVTM and CDR2 ANQGSEA. The CDR3 extends over 14 amino acids. The CDR3 nucleotides read TGCAGCGTTAGCGACACCTTCCTACAAGAGACCCAGTACTTC. Translation gives CSVSDTFLQETQYF.

This clonotype was found many times. At one end the junction does not follow the germline gene, possibly because of a read error. The chain joins TRBV5-1 to TRBJ1-2; D unresolved. The germline V gene encodes CDR1 SGHRS and CDR2 YFSETQ. This CDR3 is built from 13 residues. The CDR3 region is CASSSDGNYGYTF. In nucleotides, the CDR3 is TGTGCCAGCAGTTCGGACGGGAACTATGGCTACACCTTC.

V usage is TRBV6-6 and J usage is TRBJ2-1; TRBD2 matches 12 bases. Germline V CDR1 and CDR2: MNHNY, SVGAGI (reference sequence). The junction had 3 bases not matched to a gene; V was cut back by 0 bases and J by 6 bases. The CDR3 extends over 16 amino acids. The CDR3 nucleotides read TGTGCCAGCAGTTACTCGGCTAGCGGGAGGGCCAATGAGCAGTTCTTC. Protein: CASSYSASGRANEQFF.